The 4 T cell receptor beta chains below were found in one sample sequenced in a study of early T cells in non-severe SARS-CoV-2 infection. TCRdb ran MiXCR on the 5' RACE reads and lists one entry per CDR3 protein. The data show about 28,000 distinct CDR3 sequences, with around 5.1% seen just once and around 24% held by the top ten. Specimen: whole blood. Receptors originate from an adult who was a healthcare worker with PCR-confirmed SARS-CoV-2 infection or an uninfected control (not recorded which).

This clonotype was counted many times. The chain uses TRBV19 and TRBJ2-7; 7 nucleotides match TRBD1. CDR3 length: 14 residues. CDR1 and CDR2 (germline): LNHDA, SQIVND (reference sequence). V gave up 4 bases and J gave up 3 bases; unmatched junction bases: 6. The CDR3 is CASSRQGSVYEQYF. CDR3 bases: TGTGCCAGTAGTAGACAGGGAAGCGTCTACGAGCAGTACTTC.

CDR3 nucleotide sequence: TGCGCCAGCAGCCAAGTAGGCGGGGGTCCCGCGAACACCGGGGAGCTGTTTTTT. It specifies CASSQVGGGPANTGELFF. The J gene is TRBJ2-2, the V gene TRBV4-1; 7 bases line up with TRBD2. After removal of 1 base from V and 0 bases from J, the junction contained 8 bases not matched to a gene. Per the germline V gene, CDR1 is MGHRA and CDR2 is YSYEKL. There are 18 residues in the CDR3.

The table lists this clonotype with many counts. The chain joins TRBV4-3 to TRBJ2-1; 9 bases are shared with TRBD1. The V and J ends lost 2 bases and 5 bases, in that order; junction bases with no gene match: 10. The germline gives CDR1 LGHNA, CDR2 YSLEER. CDR3 length: 17 amino acids. CDR3 nucleotides: TGCGCCAGCAGCCAACCGGGCAGGGGACAGGGACACAATGAGCAGTTCTTC. Translation gives CASSQPGRGQGHNEQFF.

This clonotype appeared many times. The chain uses TRBV6-2 or TRBV6-3 and TRBJ1-3; the D is unclear. The CDR3 is 15 amino acids. The germline V gene has CDR1 MNHEY and CDR2 SVGEGT. V was pared by 6 bases and J by 4 bases, with 16 bases between. As DNA, the CDR3 is TGTGCCAGCAGCTCTCATGCCGCAGGCGGAAACACCATATATTTT. Amino acid sequence: CASSSHAAGGNTIYF.